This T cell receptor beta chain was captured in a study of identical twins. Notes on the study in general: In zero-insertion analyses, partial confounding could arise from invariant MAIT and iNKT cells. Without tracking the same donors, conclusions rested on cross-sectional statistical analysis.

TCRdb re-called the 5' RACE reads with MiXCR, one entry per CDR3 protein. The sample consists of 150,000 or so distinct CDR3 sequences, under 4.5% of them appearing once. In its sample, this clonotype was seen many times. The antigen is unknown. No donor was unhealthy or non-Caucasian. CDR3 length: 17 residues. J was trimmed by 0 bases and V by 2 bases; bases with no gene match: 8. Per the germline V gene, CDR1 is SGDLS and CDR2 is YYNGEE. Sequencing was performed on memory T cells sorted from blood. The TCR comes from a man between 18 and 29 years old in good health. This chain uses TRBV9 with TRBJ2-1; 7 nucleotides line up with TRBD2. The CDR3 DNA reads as TGTGCCAGCAGCGTCTTGTCTGGCGGGAGCTCCTACAATGAGCAGTTCTTC. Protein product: CASSVLSGGSSYNEQFF.